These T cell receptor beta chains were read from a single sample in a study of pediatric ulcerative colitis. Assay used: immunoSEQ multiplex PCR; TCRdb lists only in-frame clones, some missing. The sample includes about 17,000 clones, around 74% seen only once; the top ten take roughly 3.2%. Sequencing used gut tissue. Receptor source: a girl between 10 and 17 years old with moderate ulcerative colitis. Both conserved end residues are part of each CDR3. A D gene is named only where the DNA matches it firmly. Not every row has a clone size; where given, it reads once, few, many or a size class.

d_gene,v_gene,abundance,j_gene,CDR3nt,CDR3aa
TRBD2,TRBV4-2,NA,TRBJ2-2,TGTGCCAGCAGCCAAGAAGGGACTAGCGGTTCCGGGGAGCTGTTTTTT,CASSQEGTSGSGELFF
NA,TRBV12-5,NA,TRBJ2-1,TGTGCTAGTGGTTTGGACGGGGGGCCGCACAATGAGCAGTTCTTC,CASGLDGGPHNEQFF
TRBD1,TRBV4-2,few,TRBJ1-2,TGTGCCAGCAGCCAAGACACTCGGGCAGGGGGGAGCTATGGCTACACCTTC,CASSQDTRAGGSYGYTF
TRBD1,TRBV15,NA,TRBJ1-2,TGTGCCACCAGCAGATCCCCGACAGGGCACAATGGCTACACCTTC,CATSRSPTGHNGYTF
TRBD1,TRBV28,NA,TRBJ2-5,TGTGCCAGCAGTTTAGGACAGGGGGTAAAGACCCAGTACTTC,CASSLGQGVKTQYF
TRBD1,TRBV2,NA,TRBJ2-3,TGTGCCAGCAGATGGGACAGGGCAGATACGCAGTATTTT,CASRWDRADTQYF
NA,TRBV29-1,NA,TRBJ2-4,TGCAGCGTCGAAATACCGGGAGCAAGGTACATTCAGTACTTC,CSVEIPGARYIQYF
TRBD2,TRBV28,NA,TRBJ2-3,TGTGCCAGCAGCAATGGGGGGACAAGCGGGAGAGGTGCGCAGTATTTT,CASSNGGTSGRGAQYF
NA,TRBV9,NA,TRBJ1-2,TGTGCCAGCAGCCCCCGACAAGGTGGGACCTATGGCTACACCTTC,CASSPRQGGTYGYTF
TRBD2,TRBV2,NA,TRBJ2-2,TGTGCCAGCAGGGAGCGGGGGGGCGGAATCGGGGAGCTGTTTTTT,CASRERGGGIGELFF
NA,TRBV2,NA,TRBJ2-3,TGTGCCAGCACCCCCCTACGGGCTTCAGATACGCAGTATTTT,CASTPLRASDTQYF
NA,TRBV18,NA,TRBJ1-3,TGTGCCAGCTCACCATCAGGGTTTGGAAACACCATATATTTT,CASSPSGFGNTIYF
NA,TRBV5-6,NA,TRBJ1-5,TGTGCCAGCAGCTTGGAGGGCAGGAATCAGCCCCAGCATTTT,CASSLEGRNQPQHF
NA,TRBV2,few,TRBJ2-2,TGTGCCAGCAGTGAACAGGCTGGGGGAAGTGCCGGGGAGCTGTTTTTT,CASSEQAGGSAGELFF
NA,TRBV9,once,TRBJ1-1,TGTGCCAGCAGCGGTGCTGGGGGGAGACCGAACACTGAAGCTTTCTTT,CASSGAGGRPNTEAFF
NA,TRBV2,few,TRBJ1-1,TGTGCCAGCACCGGTCCCAATCCGGGAACTGAAGCTTTCTTT,CASTGPNPGTEAFF
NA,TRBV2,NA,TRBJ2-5,TGTGCCAGCACCGAGCGAGGGCAGGCCCAAGAGACCCAGTACTTC,CASTERGQAQETQYF
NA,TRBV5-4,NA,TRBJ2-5,TGTGCCAGCATCCCCGCGCAAACCCCGACAGGGACCCAGTACTTC,CASIPAQTPTGTQYF
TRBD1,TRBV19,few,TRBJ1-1,TGTGCCAGTAGTGAAACGGGACAGGGGGGAACTGAAGCTTTCTTT,CASSETGQGGTEAFF
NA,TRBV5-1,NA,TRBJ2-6,TGCGCCAGCAGCCTCTCGGGCGGGGCCAACGTCCTGACTTTC,CASSLSGGANVLTF
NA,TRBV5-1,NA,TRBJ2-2,TGCGCCAGCAGCTTGGCAGGGGGAGGGCGCCCTCCCGGGGAGCTGTTTTTT,CASSLAGGGRPPGELFF
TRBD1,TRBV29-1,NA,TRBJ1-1,TGCAGCGTGCAACAGGGGGCCCCCGCTTTCTTT,CSVQQGAPAFF
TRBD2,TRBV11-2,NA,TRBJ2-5,TGTGCCAGCAGCCGGGACTACCATGCCCAAGAGACCCAGTACTTC,CASSRDYHAQETQYF
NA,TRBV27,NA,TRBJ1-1,TGTGCCAGCAGTCAACAGGTTTTTGGAAACACTGAAGCTTTCTTT,CASSQQVFGNTEAFF
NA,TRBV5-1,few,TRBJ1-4,TGCGCCAGCAGCTTGGCTGTCGGGCAGGTTAATGAAAAACTGTTTTTT,CASSLAVGQVNEKLFF
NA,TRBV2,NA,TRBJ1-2,TGTGCCAGCACCCTCCGGGACGGCACTATGGGCTACACCTTC,CASTLRDGTMGYTF
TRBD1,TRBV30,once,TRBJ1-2,TGTGCCTGGAGTGTACTCAGGGGGCGGGCCTATGGCTACACCTTC,CAWSVLRGRAYGYTF
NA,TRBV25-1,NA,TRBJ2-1,TGTGCCAGCAGTCCCGGCTTAAATGAGCAGTTCTTC,CASSPGLNEQFF
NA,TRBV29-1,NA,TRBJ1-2,TGCAGCGTGGTGGGACGGGGAATTGACTATGGCTACACCTTC,CSVVGRGIDYGYTF
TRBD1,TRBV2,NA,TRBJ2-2,TGTGCCAGCAGTGCAGGGGGCCGTACCGGGGAGCTGTTTTTT,CASSAGGRTGELFF
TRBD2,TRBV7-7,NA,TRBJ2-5,TGTGCTAGCAGCCCTTGGGGCGGGGGGAACCAAGAGACCCAGTACTTC,CASSPWGGGNQETQYF
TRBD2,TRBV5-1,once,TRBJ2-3,TGCGCCAGCAGCTCCAGTCGCGGGGGGAGCACAGATACGCAGTATTTT,CASSSSRGGSTDTQYF
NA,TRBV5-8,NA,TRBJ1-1,TGTGCCAGCAGTGAGGGCGGCAGGACGTTTGAAGCTTTCTTT,CASSEGGRTFEAFF
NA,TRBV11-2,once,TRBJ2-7,TGTGCCAGCAGCTCGGCGTGGGGGGTAAACTACGAGCAGTACTTC,CASSSAWGVNYEQYF
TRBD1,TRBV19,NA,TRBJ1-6,TGTGCCAGTAGTACAAACACAGGGGGCAATTCACCCCTCCACTTT,CASSTNTGGNSPLHF
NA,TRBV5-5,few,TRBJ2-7,TGTGCCAGCAGCTTGGCAGGGAAGAGGTACGAGCAGTACTTC,CASSLAGKRYEQYF
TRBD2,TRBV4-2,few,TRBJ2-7,TGTGCCAGCAGAACGGGACTAGCGGGCTCCTACGAGCAGTACTTC,CASRTGLAGSYEQYF
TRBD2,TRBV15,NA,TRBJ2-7,TGTGCCACCAGCAGAGTGGTGGGGAGCGGGAGGTACGAGCAGTACTTC,CATSRVVGSGRYEQYF
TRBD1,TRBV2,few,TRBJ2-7,TGTGCCAGCAGTGTTTCCCGGGACAGGCTGTACGAGCAGTACTTC,CASSVSRDRLYEQYF
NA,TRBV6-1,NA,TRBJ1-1,TGTGCCAGCAGTAGGGAGGGGACTGAAGCTTTCTTT,CASSREGTEAFF
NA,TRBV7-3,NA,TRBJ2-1,TGTGCCAGCAGCCTAGACCCCGCCGTGAATGAGCAGTTCTTC,CASSLDPAVNEQFF
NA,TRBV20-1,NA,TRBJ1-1,TGCAGTGCCCCTGGTGAAGCTTTCTTT,CSAPGEAFF
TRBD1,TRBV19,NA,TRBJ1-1,TGTGCCTCTCAAACGAGGGACAGGTGGAACACTGAAGCTTTCTTT,CASQTRDRWNTEAFF
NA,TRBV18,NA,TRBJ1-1,TGTGCCAGCTCACTAGGTGGGCCTCCCGCTGAAGCTTTCTTT,CASSLGGPPAEAFF
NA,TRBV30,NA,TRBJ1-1,TGTGCCTACAGCGGGACCCAGGAGAGGAACACTGAAGCTTTCTTT,CAYSGTQERNTEAFF
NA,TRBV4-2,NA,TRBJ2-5,TGTGCCAGCAGCCAAACCGGGACTCAAGAGACCCAGTACTTC,CASSQTGTQETQYF
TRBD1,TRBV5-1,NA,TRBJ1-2,TGCGCCAGCAGGGCGTTCGGACAGGTTTGGGGTATGGATGGCTACACCTTC,CASRAFGQVWGMDGYTF
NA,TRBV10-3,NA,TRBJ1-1,TGTGCCATCAATAAGGGGTTTGACACTGAAGCTTTCTTT,CAINKGFDTEAFF
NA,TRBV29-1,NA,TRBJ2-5,TGCAGCGTGTTTTTACGACGGACACAAGAGACCCAGTACTTC,CSVFLRRTQETQYF
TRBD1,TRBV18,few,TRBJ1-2,TGTGCCAGCTCACCGGGGACAGGGTCTCCCGAAGTGATCTATGGCTACACCTTC,CASSPGTGSPEVIYGYTF
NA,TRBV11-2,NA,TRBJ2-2,TGTGCCAGCAGTCCTAAGAGGGGATACCTCAACACCGGGGAGCTGTTTTTT,CASSPKRGYLNTGELFF
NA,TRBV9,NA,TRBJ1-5,TGTGCCAGCAGCGTAGATTCAGCGCAGCCCCAGCATTTT,CASSVDSAQPQHF
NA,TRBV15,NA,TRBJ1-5,TGTGCCACCAGCAGCAGATACCGGGACATCGTCAATCAGCCCCAGCATTTT,CATSSRYRDIVNQPQHF
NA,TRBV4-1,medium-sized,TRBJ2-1,TGCGCCAGCAGCCAAGGACTCTACAATGAGCAGTTCTTC,CASSQGLYNEQFF
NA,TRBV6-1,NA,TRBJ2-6,TGTGCCAGCAGTGAGCGTGGGACTGGGGCCAACGTCCTGACTTTC,CASSERGTGANVLTF